This paragraph covers one T cell receptor beta chain sequence. The sample is drawn from a study of tumor-infiltrating lymphocytes in glioblastoma multiforme. The CDR3 spans 14 residues. CDR1 is SQVTM, CDR2 ANQGSEA, per germline. V lost 0 bases and J 2 bases, leaving 10 bases between the germline ends. Multiple V-beta primers and a C-beta primer amplified TCRB from RNA. One entry per CDR3 protein results from TCRdb running MiXCR on the multiplex PCR reads. Here the sample spans around 13,000 distinct CDR3 sequences, around 70% being singletons. The clonotype was recovered from a male donor with glioblastoma. The chain links TRBV29-1 to TRBJ1-1; possibly TRBD1 for D (6 bases). Sequenced material: brain tumor tissue. DNA of the CDR3: TGCAGCGTTGAAGATGGACAGAGAAACACTGAAGCTTTCTTT. It encodes CSVEDGQRNTEAFF.